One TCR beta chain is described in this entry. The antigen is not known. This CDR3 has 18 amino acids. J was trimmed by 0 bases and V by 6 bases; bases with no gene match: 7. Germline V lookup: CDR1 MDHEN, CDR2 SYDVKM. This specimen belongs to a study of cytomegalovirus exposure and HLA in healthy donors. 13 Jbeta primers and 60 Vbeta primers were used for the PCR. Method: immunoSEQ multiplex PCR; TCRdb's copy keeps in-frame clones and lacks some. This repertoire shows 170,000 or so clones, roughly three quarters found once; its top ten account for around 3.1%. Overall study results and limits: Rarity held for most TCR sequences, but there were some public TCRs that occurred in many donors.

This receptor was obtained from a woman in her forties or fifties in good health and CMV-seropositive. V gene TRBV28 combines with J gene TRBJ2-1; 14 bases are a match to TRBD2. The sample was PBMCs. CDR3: CASSGLAGGTYSYNEQFF. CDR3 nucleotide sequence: TGTGCCAGCAGCGGACTAGCGGGGGGAACCTACTCCTACAATGAGCAGTTCTTC.